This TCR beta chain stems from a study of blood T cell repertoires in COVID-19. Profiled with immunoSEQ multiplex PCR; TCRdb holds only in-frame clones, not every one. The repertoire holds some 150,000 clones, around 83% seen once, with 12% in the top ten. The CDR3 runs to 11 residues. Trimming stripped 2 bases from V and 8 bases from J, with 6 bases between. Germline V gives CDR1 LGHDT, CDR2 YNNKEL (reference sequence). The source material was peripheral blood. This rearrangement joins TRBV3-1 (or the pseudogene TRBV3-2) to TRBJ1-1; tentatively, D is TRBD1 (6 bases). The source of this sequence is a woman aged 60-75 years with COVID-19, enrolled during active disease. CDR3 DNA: TGTGCCAGCAGCCAACAGGGGGAAGCTTTCTTT. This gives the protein CASSQQGEAFF.